The source of this TCR beta chain is a study of Tregs in tolerant kidney transplant recipients. This clone was observed once. Profiling relied on immunoSEQ multiplex PCR, and the TCRdb table lists in-frame clones only, not all of them. The sample includes some 68,000 clones, roughly 89% of them seen just once. This CDR3 spans 14 amino acids. Germline CDR1 and CDR2: MNHEY and SMNVEV (reference sequence). With 3 bases removed from V and 1 base from J, the gap between germline ends came to 9 bases. Sample: CD4+ T cells from blood. V is TRBV27 and J is TRBJ1-1; no reliable D call. The TCR originated in a human donor in good health. The chain's CDR3 is CASSFRQKNTEAFF. The CDR3 region has the DNA TGTGCCAGCAGTTTTCGGCAGAAGAACACTGAAGCTTTCTTT.